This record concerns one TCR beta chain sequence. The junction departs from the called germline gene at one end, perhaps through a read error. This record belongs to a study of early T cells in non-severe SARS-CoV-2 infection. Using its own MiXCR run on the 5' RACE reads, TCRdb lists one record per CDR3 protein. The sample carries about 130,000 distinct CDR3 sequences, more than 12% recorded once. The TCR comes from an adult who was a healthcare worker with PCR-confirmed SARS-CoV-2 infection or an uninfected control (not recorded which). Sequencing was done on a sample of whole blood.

CDR3 DNA: TGTGCCAGCAGTTCCGGGACAGGGGTTTCTGAAGCCTTCTTT. This encodes CASSSGTGVSEAFF. V gene TRBV27 combines with J gene TRBJ1-1; 10 bases are a match to TRBD1. The germline V gene encodes CDR1 MNHEY and CDR2 SMNVEV (reference sequence). The CDR3 loop spans 14 amino acids.